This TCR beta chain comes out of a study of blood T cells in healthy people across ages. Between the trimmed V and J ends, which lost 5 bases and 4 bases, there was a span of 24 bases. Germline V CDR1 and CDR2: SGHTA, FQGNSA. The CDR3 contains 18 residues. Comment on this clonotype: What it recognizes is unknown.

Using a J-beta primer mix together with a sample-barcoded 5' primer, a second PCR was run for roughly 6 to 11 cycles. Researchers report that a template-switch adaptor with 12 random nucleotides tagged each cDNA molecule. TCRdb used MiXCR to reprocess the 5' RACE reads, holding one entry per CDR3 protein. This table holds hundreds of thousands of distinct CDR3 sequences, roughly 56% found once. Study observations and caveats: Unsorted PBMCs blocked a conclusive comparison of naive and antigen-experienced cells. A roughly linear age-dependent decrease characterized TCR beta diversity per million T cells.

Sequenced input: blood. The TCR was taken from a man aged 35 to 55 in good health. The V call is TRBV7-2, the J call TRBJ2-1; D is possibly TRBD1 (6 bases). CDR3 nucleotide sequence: TGTGCCAGCAGCAACTCCCGGCAGGGGACGGTACTGTACAATGAGCAGTTCTTC. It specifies CASSNSRQGTVLYNEQFF.